The clone carrying this T cell receptor beta chain has more than one count but fewer than ten. The sample is drawn from a study of human T cells and chemical hapten exposure. V was clipped by 7 bases and J by 1 base; unmatched bases: 7. The CDR3 extends over 14 amino acids. CDR1 and CDR2 from the germline V gene are SQVTM and ANQGSEA. TCRdb used MiXCR to reprocess the RACE reads, holding one entry per CDR3 protein. The sample includes around 42,000 distinct CDR3 sequences, roughly 9% of them seen just once. The time point denotes: patch test 2, 6 weeks after DPC sensitization. Described treatment: therapeutic diphenylcyclopropenone sensitization with weekly scalp DPC. Unfractionated whole blood yielded total RNA.

This rearrangement joins TRBV29-1 to TRBJ2-3, with 8 bases matching TRBD1. The sequencing used whole blood, collected in connection with sensitization to the hapten diphenylcyclopropenone (DPC). This sequence originates from a woman in her thirties with alopecia areata. Some clones in this sample may be carry-over from other donors' samples. Written as DNA, the CDR3 is TGCAGCGCCGGACAGGGCTCGGGCACAGATACGCAGTATTTT. Amino acid sequence: CSAGQGSGTDTQYF.